This T cell receptor (beta chain) emerged from a study of Ad26.COV2.S vaccination and SARS-CoV-2 variants. For the study at large: Intramuscularly, Ad26.COV2.S was given either once or twice, 56 days apart.

As concerns this clone: The antigen is not known.

Sequenced by immunoSEQ multiplex PCR; TCRdb stores in-frame clones only, minus some. In the table there are over 400,000 clones, roughly 89% of which are singletons. CDR1 is MNHEY and CDR2 is SVGAGI in the germline V gene. This CDR3 has 15 residues. V dropped 4 bases and J dropped 0 bases, with 9 bases sitting between them. Treatment in this sample: roughly 19 received Ad26.COV2.S at low or high dose, single or two shots; about five received placebo; per-sample allocation not given. Sampling happened 63 days after the first vaccine or placebo injection. Participants' vaccine, an Ad26 vector, delivered Wuhan-strain SARS-CoV-2 spike. Findings and limits, study-wide: Vaccine recipients showed a spike-specific TCR breadth that was higher than in placebo recipients.

Source: peripheral blood, taken in a trial of Ad26.COV2.S vaccine versus placebo. The rearrangement uses TRBV6-5 and TRBJ2-2; TRBD1 might be the D (5 bases). The receptor was derived from a person aged 18-60 years who received the Ad26.COV2.S COVID-19 vaccine or a placebo. CDR3 DNA: TGTGCCAGCAGTTCGACAGCTGCGAACACCGGGGAGCTGTTTTTT. It encodes CASSSTAANTGELFF.